The next 16 T cell receptor beta chains were all read from a single sample in a study of blood T cell repertoires in COVID-19 (dated by TCRdb to the early 2020s). The library was prepared using the immunoSEQ multiplex PCR assay. As stored in TCRdb, this immuneACCESS dataset retains in-frame rearrangements with V and J assigned. A fraction of the clones does not appear; measured against another copy, unresolved V genes explain less than half of the discrepancy, and the remainder lacks a known reason. The sample table shows more than 60,000 clones, and approximately 86% are seen once. The top ten hold approximately 6.3% of the sample. The sample comprised peripheral blood. All receptors come from a man of 80 years or more with COVID-19, enrolled during active disease.

J is TRBJ2-7 and V is TRBV25-1; 7 bases fit TRBD2. V was pared by 1 base and J by 3 bases, with 3 bases of the junction left unmatched. The germline V gene encodes CDR1 MGHDK and CDR2 SYGVNS. The CDR3 has 14 amino acids. The CDR3, as DNA: TGTGCCAGCAGTGAATCGGGGGGTTTCTACGAGCAGTACTTC. Translating it yields CASSESGGFYEQYF.

This clone was counted a few times. The chain is built from TRBV5-1 and TRBJ1-4; possibly TRBD1 for D (6 bases). This CDR3 is 16 amino acids long. The germline V and J ends were trimmed by 4 bases and 0 bases, with 13 bases remaining between them. CDR1 SGHRS and CDR2 YFSETQ come from the germline V gene. The CDR3 sequence is CASSRTDRATNEKLFF. CDR3 DNA sequence: TGCGCCAGCAGCCGTACGGACAGAGCAACTAATGAAAAACTGTTTTTT.

This chain links TRBV5-1 with TRBJ1-4; 7 bases match TRBD1. V gave up 4 bases and J gave up 5 bases; unmatched junction bases: 5. Germline V gene sequence: CDR1 SGHRS, CDR2 YFSETQ. The CDR3 contains 14 residues. CDR3 region: CASSVGQLNEKLFF. The DNA for the CDR3 is TGCGCCAGCAGCGTGGGACAGCTAAATGAAAAACTGTTTTTT.

CDR3 nucleotides: TGCAGCGTTTTACAGGGATCTGGCTACACCTTC. The encoded protein is CSVLQGSGYTF. The chain couples TRBV29-1 to TRBJ1-2; tentatively, D is TRBD1 (6 bases). In germline, CDR1 is SQVTM, CDR2 ANQGSEA. The CDR3 has 11 residues. Trimming removed 5 bases from V and 7 bases from J, with 11 bases in between. Looking up the rest from reference TRBV29-1 and TRBJ1-2 gives the full variable domain: SAVISQKPSRDICQRGTSLTIQCQVDSQVTMMFWYRQQPGQSLTLIATANQGSEATYESGFVIDKFPISRPNLTFSTLTVSNMSPEDSSIYLCSVLQGSGYTFGSGTRLTVV.

The gene calls are TRBV6-5 and TRBJ1-1; D is possibly TRBD1 (6 bases). The V gene lost 5 bases and the J gene lost 1 base, with 8 bases spanning the gap. Germline V gene sequence: CDR1 MNHEY, CDR2 SVGAGI. The CDR3 length is 13 residues. In DNA, the CDR3 is TGTGCCAGCAGTCGACAGGAGAACACTGAAGCTTTCTTT. This sequence encodes CASSRQENTEAFF.

This chain joins TRBV9 and TRBJ2-5, with 15 bases aligning to TRBD2. The V segment lost 4 bases and the J segment 5 bases; nucleotides outside the gene matches: 3. The germline CDR1 and CDR2 sequences are SGDLS and YYNGEE. The CDR3 is 15 residues long. CDR3 sequence: CASSPGTSGGETQYF. In DNA, the CDR3 is TGTGCCAGCAGCCCCGGGACTAGCGGGGGGGAGACCCAGTACTTC.

This clone was recorded a few times. This sequence joins TRBV19 and TRBJ1-3; D gene ambiguous. The CDR3 is 16 residues long. The germline V gene encodes CDR1 LNHDA and CDR2 SQIVND (reference sequence). The V end lost 3 bases, the J end lost 0 bases, and 12 bases lay between the germline ends. The CDR3 DNA sequence: TGTGCCAGTAGTATGGGAGTCAGCGACTCTGGAAACACCATATATTTT. It yields the protein CASSMGVSDSGNTIYF.

J is TRBJ2-7 and V is TRBV14; TRBD1 is a possible D gene (5 bases). The V end lost 1 base, the J end lost 4 bases, and 11 bases lay between the germline ends. The CDR3 runs to 14 residues. Germline V gene sequence: CDR1 SGHDN, CDR2 FVKESK. CDR3 residues: CASSQVRGFYEQYF. CDR3 DNA sequence: TGTGCCAGCAGCCAAGTAAGGGGATTTTACGAGCAGTACTTC. The variable domain in full, completed from reference TRBV14 and TRBJ2-7, reads EAGVTQFPSHSVIEKGQTVTLRCDPISGHDNLYWYRRVMGKEIKFLLHFVKESKQDESGMPNNRFLAERTGGTYSTLKVQPAELEDSGVYFCASSQVRGFYEQYFGPGTRLTVT.

This chain connects TRBV2 to TRBJ1-1; 9 nucleotides line up with TRBD1. The CDR3 has 14 amino acids. Unmatched junction bases numbered 10, after V lost 10 bases and J lost 4 bases. Germline V lookup: CDR1 SNHLY, CDR2 FYNNEI. This chain's CDR3 is CATRRDREITEAFF. The CDR3, as DNA: TGTGCCACCCGCCGGGACAGGGAAATCACTGAAGCTTTCTTT.

The chain couples TRBV7-9 to TRBJ1-4; TRBD1 is a possible D gene (6 bases). With 2 bases removed from V and 11 bases from J, the gap between germline ends came to 18 bases. This CDR3 is built from 15 residues. The germline CDR1 and CDR2 sequences are SEHNR and FQNEAQ (reference sequence). The CDR3, as DNA: TGTGCCAGCAGCTTACTACAGGGTCGGGATGGGAAACTGTTTTTT. Amino acids: CASSLLQGRDGKLFF.

The chain is built from TRBV27 and TRBJ2-5; TRBD2 agrees at 13 bases. In germline, CDR1 is MNHEY, CDR2 SMNVEV (reference sequence). The J segment lost 5 bases and the V segment lost 6 bases, leaving 6 bases of the junction unmatched. The CDR3 contains 15 residues. CDR3 amino acids: CASSRGLAGSETQYF. CDR3 nucleotides: TGTGCCAGCAGCCGGGGACTAGCGGGATCGGAGACCCAGTACTTC.

The gene calls are TRBV2 and TRBJ2-5; weak D call: TRBD1 (7 bases). This CDR3 spans 13 amino acids. Germline CDR1 reads SNHLY; CDR2 reads FYNNEI. The V end was cut by 6 bases, the J end by 2 bases, with 10 bases between. The CDR3 here is CASRTGRQETQYF. DNA for the CDR3: TGTGCCAGCAGGACAGGGAGGCAAGAGACCCAGTACTTC. The whole variable domain, remainder taken from reference TRBV2 and TRBJ2-5, is EPEVTQTPSHQVTQMGQEVILRCVPISNHLYFYWYRQILGQKVEFLVSFYNNEISEKSEIFDDQFSVERPDGSNFTLKIRSTKLEDSAMYFCASRTGRQETQYFGPGTRLLVL.

The J gene is TRBJ1-2, the V gene TRBV5-1, with 7 positions matching TRBD1. Germline V gene data show CDR1 as SGHRS and CDR2 as YFSETQ. This CDR3 has 17 amino acids. V shed 4 bases, J shed 5 bases, and the junction held 17 bases outside the gene matches. CDR3 DNA sequence: TGCGCCAGCAGCGGGGGACAGCGACGACTTACAAGTTATGGCTACACCTTC. Residues: CASSGGQRRLTSYGYTF.

The V gene is TRBV24-1, the J gene TRBJ2-2; 7 bases align to TRBD1. The CDR3 extends over 16 amino acids. Unmatched junction bases numbered 8, after V lost 4 bases and J lost 4 bases. The germline V gene has CDR1 KGHDR and CDR2 SFDVKD. The chain's CDR3 is CATSDPRDSFTGELFF. DNA of the CDR3: TGTGCCACCAGTGACCCCCGGGACAGTTTCACCGGGGAGCTGTTTTTT.

J is TRBJ1-1 and V is TRBV7-9, with 8 bases matching TRBD1. The V segment lost 2 bases and the J segment 11 bases; nucleotides outside the gene matches: 7. CDR1 is SEHNR and CDR2 is FQNEAQ in the germline V gene (reference sequence). The CDR3 is 13 amino acids. CDR3 loop: CASSLLQGGDAFF. CDR3 nucleotides: TGTGCCAGCAGCTTATTACAGGGGGGAGATGCTTTCTTT.

The chain employs TRBV3-1 (or the pseudogene TRBV3-2) and TRBJ1-1, with D possibly matching TRBD1 (5 bases). CDR1 and CDR2 from the germline V gene are LGHDT and YNNKEL (reference sequence). This CDR3 has 13 amino acids. Trimming pared 2 bases from V and 10 bases from J, leaving 14 bases between. The CDR3 DNA is TGTGCCAGCAGCCAATGGGGGGTCGGAGGAGCTTTCTTT. Amino acids: CASSQWGVGGAFF.